This T cell receptor beta chain was documented in a study of metastatic and nonmetastatic thyroid tumors. Study information: Blood and tumor or nodule tissue repertoires from malignant and benign thyroid patients were compared.

Trimming took off 8 bases at V and 4 bases at J, with 14 bases between the two ends. The CDR3 has 13 amino acids. Germline V lookup: CDR1 MNHEY, CDR2 SVGEGT. This clone was counted many times. In the authors' workflow: Variation in CDR3 across clinicopathological groups served as the basis for constructing a distant-metastasis classifier in papillary thyroid cancer. TCRdb re-called clones via MiXCR from the PCR reads. None of the V and J calls come from the authors' own analysis; TCRdb made them. Here the sample spans 40,000 or so clones, more than 25% being singletons. Every patient was untreated before thyroid surgery.

What was sequenced was blood. This clonotype was obtained from a female donor with papillary thyroid cancer or a benign thyroid nodule (not recorded which). Some clones in this sample may be carry-over from other donors' samples. The chain combines TRBV6-2 or TRBV6-3 with TRBJ2-5; tentatively, D is TRBD1 (6 bases). Here the CDR3 reads CASYREPRETQYF. CDR3 DNA sequence: TGTGCCAGCTACAGGGAGCCTAGAGAGACCCAGTACTTC.